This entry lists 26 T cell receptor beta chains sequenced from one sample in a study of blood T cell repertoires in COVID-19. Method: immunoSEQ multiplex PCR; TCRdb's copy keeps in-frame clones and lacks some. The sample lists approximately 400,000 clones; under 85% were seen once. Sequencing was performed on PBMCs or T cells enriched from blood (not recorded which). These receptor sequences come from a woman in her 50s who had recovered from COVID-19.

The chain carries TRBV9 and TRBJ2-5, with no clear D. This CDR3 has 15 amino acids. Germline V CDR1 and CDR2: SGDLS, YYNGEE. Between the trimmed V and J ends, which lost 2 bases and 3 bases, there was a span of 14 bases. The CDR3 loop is CASSVASGTKETQYF. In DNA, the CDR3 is TGTGCCAGCAGCGTGGCCTCAGGAACGAAAGAGACCCAGTACTTC.

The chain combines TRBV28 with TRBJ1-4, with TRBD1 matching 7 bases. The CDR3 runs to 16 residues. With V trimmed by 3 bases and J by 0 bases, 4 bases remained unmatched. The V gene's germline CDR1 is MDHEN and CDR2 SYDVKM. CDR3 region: CASSLAGTATNEKLFF. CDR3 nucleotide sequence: TGTGCCAGCAGTTTGGCCGGGACAGCAACTAATGAAAAACTGTTTTTT.

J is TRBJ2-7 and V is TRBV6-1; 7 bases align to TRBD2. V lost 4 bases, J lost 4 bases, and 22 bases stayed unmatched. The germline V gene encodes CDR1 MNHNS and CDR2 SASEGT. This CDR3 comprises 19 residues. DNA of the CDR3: TGTGCCAGCAGTGTCCGTACTTCCGGGACTACCGGCTTTGTTTACGAGCAGTACTTC. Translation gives CASSVRTSGTTGFVYEQYF.

The DNA of the CDR3 is TGTGCCAGCTCACCGGCCGTGGCCGAAAATTCACCCCTCCACTTT. Protein sequence: CASSPAVAENSPLHF. The chain couples TRBV18 to TRBJ1-6; D is uncertain. The germline gives CDR1 KGHSH, CDR2 LQKENI. The CDR3 is 15 amino acids. V shed 3 bases and J shed 7 bases, with 13 bases lying between them. Full variable domain (outside the CDR3, taken from reference TRBV18 and TRBJ1-6): NAGVMQNPRHLVRRRGQEARLRCSPMKGHSHVYWYRQLPEEGLKFMVYLQKENIIDESGMPKERFSAEFPKEGPSILRIQQVVRGDSAAYFCASSPAVAENSPLHFGNGTRLTVT.

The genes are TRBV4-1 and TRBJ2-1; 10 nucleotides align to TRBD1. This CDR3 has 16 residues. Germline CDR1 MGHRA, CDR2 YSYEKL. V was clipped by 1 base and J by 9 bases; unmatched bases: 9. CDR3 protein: CASSQAAGTGDIEQFF. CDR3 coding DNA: TGCGCCAGCAGCCAAGCGGCCGGGACAGGGGATATTGAGCAGTTCTTC.

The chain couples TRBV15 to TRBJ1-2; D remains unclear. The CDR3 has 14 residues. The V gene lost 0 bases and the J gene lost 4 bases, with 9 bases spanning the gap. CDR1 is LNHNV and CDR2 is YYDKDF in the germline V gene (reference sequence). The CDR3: CATSRDRESYGYTF. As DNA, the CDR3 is TGTGCCACCAGCAGAGATCGGGAGAGCTATGGCTACACCTTC.

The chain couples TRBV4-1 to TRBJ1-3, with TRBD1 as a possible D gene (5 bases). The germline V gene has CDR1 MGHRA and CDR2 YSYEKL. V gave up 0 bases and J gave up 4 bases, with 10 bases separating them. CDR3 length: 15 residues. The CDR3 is CASSQDRVKGNTIYF. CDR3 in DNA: TGCGCCAGCAGCCAAGACAGGGTGAAAGGAAACACCATATATTTT.

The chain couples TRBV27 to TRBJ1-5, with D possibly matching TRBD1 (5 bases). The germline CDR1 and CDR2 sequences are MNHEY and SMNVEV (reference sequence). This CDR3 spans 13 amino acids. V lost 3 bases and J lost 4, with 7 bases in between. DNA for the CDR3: TGTGCCAGCAGTTTCGGGGGGAATCAGCCCCAGCATTTT. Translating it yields CASSFGGNQPQHF.

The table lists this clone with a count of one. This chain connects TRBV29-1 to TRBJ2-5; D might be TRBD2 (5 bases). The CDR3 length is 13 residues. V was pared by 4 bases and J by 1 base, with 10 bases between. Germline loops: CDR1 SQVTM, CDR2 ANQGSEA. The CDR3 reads CSVATGFQETQYF. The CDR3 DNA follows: TGCAGCGTTGCTACGGGGTTCCAAGAGACCCAGTACTTC.

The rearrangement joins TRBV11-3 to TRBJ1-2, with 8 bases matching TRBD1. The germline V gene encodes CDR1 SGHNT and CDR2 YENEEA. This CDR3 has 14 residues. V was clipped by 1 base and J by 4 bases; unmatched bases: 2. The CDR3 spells CASSLGQGSYGYTF. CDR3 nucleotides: TGTGCCAGCAGCTTAGGACAGGGGAGCTATGGCTACACCTTC.

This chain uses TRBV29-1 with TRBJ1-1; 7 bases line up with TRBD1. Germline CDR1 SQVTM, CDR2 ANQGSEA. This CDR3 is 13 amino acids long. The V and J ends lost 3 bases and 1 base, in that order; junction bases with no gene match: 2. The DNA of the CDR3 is TGCAGCGTTGAGGACAGGAAGAACACTGAAGCTTTCTTT. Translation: CSVEDRKNTEAFF.

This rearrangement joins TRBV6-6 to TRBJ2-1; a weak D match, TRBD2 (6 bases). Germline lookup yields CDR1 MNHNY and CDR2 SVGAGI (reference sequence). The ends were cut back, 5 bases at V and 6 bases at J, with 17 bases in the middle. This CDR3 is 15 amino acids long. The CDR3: CASSAGGLNGNEQFF. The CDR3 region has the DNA TGTGCCAGCAGTGCCGGAGGGCTGAATGGCAATGAGCAGTTCTTC.

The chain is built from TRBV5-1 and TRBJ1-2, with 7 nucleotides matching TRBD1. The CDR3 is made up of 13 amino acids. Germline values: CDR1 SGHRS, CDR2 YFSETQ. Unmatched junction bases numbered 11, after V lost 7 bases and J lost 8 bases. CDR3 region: CASSKGEGAGYTF. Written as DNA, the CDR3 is TGCGCCAGCTCCAAGGGAGAGGGGGCCGGCTACACCTTC.

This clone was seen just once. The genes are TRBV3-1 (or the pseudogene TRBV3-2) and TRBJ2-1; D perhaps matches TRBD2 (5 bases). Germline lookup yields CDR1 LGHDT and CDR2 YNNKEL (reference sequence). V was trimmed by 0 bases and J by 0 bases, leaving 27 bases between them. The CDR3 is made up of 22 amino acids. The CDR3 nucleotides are TGTGCCAGCAGCCAAGATTTAGGCTTCGGAAAATTGGACTCGAGCTCCTACAATGAGCAGTTCTTC. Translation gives CASSQDLGFGKLDSSSYNEQFF.

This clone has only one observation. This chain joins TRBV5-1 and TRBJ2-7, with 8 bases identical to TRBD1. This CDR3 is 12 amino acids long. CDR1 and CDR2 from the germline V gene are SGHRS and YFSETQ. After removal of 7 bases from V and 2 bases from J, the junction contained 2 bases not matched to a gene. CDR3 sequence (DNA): TGCGCCAGCGGGACAGGTACCTACGAGCAGTACTTC. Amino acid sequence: CASGTGTYEQYF.

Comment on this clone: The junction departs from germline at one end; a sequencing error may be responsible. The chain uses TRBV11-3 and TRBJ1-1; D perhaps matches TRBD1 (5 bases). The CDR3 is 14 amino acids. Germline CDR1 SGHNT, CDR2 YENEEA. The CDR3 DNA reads TGTGCCGGCAGCTTAGGAAGGGGCTCGGCTGAAGCTTTCTTT. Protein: CAGSLGRGSAEAFF. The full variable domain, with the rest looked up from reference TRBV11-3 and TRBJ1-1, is EAGVVQSPRYKIIEKKQPVAFWCNPISGHNTLYWYLQNLGQGPELLIRYENEEAVDDSQLPKDRFSAERLKGVDSTLKIQPAELGDSAVYLCAGSLGRGSAEAFFGQGTRLTVV.

The CDR3, as DNA: TGCGCCAGCATTGGACAGGTCTACAATGAGCAGTTCTTC. It codes for CASIGQVYNEQFF. This sequence joins TRBV10-2 and TRBJ2-1; 7 nucleotides align to TRBD1. CDR1 and CDR2 (germline): WSHSY, SAAADI. The CDR3 runs to 13 residues. The ends lost 7 bases at V and 3 bases at J; junction bases unmatched: 3.

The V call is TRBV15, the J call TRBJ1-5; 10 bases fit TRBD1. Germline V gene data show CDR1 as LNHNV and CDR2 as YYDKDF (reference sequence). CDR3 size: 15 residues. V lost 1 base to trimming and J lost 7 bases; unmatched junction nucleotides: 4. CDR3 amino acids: CATSRGDRGRQPQHF. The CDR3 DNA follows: TGTGCCACCAGCAGAGGGGACAGGGGACGACAGCCCCAGCATTTT.

This CDR3 is CAWSVGLAGGTGELFF. In DNA, the CDR3 is TGTGCCTGGAGTGTAGGGCTAGCGGGAGGCACCGGGGAGCTGTTTTTT. This chain joins TRBV30 and TRBJ2-2; 11 nucleotides match TRBD2. Germline CDR1 and CDR2: GTSNPN and SVGIG (reference sequence). The CDR3 extends over 16 amino acids. V lost 0 bases to trimming and J lost 4 bases; unmatched junction nucleotides: 4.

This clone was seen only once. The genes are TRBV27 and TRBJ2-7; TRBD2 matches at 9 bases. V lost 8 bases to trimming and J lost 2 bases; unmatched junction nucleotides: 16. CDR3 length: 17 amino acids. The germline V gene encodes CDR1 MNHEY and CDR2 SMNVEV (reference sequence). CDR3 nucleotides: TGTGCCAGCGCAAGGACTAGCGCCCATAATGACCCCTACGAGCAGTACTTC. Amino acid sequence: CASARTSAHNDPYEQYF.

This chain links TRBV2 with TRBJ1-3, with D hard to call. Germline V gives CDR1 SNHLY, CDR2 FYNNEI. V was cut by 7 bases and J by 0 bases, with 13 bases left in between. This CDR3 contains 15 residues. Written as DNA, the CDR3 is TGTGCCAGCATGTTCGAGCGCGACTCTGGAAACACCATATATTTT. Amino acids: CASMFERDSGNTIYF.

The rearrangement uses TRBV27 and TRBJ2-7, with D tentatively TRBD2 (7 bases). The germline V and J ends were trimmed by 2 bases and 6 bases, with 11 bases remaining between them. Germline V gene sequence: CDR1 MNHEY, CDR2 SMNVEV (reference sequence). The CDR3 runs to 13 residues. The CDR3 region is CASSLGGAGEQYF. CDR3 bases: TGTGCCAGCAGTTTAGGGGGGGCGGGCGAGCAGTACTTC.

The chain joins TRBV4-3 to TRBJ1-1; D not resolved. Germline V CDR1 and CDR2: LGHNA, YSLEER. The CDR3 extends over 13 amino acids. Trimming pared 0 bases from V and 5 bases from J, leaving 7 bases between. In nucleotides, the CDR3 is TGCGCCAGCAGCCAAGAGAGGTTGACTGAAGCTTTCTTT. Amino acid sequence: CASSQERLTEAFF.

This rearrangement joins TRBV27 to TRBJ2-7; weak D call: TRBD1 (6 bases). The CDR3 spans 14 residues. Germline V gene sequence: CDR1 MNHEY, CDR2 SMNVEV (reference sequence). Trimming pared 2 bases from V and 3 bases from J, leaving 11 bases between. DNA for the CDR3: TGTGCCAGCAGTTTAAGCGCCAGGGGCTACGAGCAGTACTTC. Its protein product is CASSLSARGYEQYF.

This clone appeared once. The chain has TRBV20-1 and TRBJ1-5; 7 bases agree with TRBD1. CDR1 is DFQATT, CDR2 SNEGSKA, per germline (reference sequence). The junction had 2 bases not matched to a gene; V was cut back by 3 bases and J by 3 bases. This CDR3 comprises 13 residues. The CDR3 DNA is TGCAGTGCTAGTCAGGGGGTCAATCAGCCCCAGCATTTT. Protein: CSASQGVNQPQHF.

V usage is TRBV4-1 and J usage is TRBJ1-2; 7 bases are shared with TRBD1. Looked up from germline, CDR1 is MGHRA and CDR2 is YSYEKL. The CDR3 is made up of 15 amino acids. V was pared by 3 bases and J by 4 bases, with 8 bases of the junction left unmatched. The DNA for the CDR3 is TGCGCCAGCAGCCAGGGACAGCCGTTGCCCTATGGCTACACCTTC. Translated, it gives CASSQGQPLPYGYTF.